The rows below give T cell receptor beta chains drawn from one sample of a study of identical twins. TCRdb fed the 5' RACE reads into MiXCR, producing one record per CDR3 protein. The sample contains about 450,000 distinct CDR3 sequences, about 18% of which appear only once. Sequenced sample: naive T cells sorted from blood. The receptors were sampled from a man aged 45 to 65 in good health. Each CDR3 is given with its conserved first and last residue. D genes are given only for firm matches. Not all rows give a size; the values are once, few, many and, for expanded clones, a class.

j_gene,len,abundance,v_gene,d_gene,CDR3aa,CDR3nt
TRBJ2-7,16,.,TRBV28,.,CASSPISAGVWYEQYF,TGTGCCAGCAGTCCTATCAGTGCCGGGGTCTGGTACGAGCAGTACTTC
TRBJ2-3,18,many,TRBV5-1,TRBD2,CASSSLISGGRSTDTQYF,TGCGCCAGCAGCTCATTGATTAGCGGGGGAAGAAGCACAGATACGCAGTATTTT
TRBJ2-7,15,few,TRBV5-6,.,CASRKSGTGSYEQYF,TGTGCCAGCAGGAAGTCCGGGACGGGCTCCTACGAGCAGTACTTC
TRBJ2-3,16,few,TRBV27,TRBD2,CASSPLAGSSTDTQYF,TGTGCCAGCAGTCCGTTAGCGGGGTCTAGCACAGATACGCAGTATTTT
TRBJ2-7,13,many,TRBV6-5,.,CASSYSGTYEQYF,TGTGCCAGCAGTTACTCTGGGACCTACGAGCAGTACTTC
TRBJ2-7,15,.,TRBV28,TRBD1,CASSLGTGAIYEQYF,TGTGCCAGCAGTTTGGGGACAGGGGCAATCTACGAGCAGTACTTC
TRBJ2-7,14,.,TRBV27,TRBD2,CASSPRLARDEQYF,TGTGCCAGCAGTCCCAGACTAGCGAGGGACGAGCAGTACTTC
TRBJ1-1,16,many,TRBV4-2,TRBD1,CASSQTGGLMNTEAFF,TGTGCCAGCAGCCAAACAGGGGGCTTAATGAACACTGAAGCTTTCTTT
TRBJ2-7,12,.,TRBV7-8,.,CASRDYGYEQYF,TGTGCCAGCAGGGACTACGGCTACGAGCAGTACTTC
TRBJ1-1,17,few,TRBV6-2/TRBV6-3,.,CASSYPTEGRMNTEAFF,TGTGCCAGCAGTTACCCGACAGAGGGACGGATGAACACTGAAGCTTTCTTT
TRBJ2-7,14,few,TRBV6-1,TRBD2,CASRQPGLAYEQYF,TGTGCCAGCAGACAACCGGGACTAGCCTACGAGCAGTACTTC
TRBJ1-2,14,few,TRBV7-2,.,CAQATGEGSYGYTF,TGTGCCCAAGCGACGGGGGAGGGAAGCTATGGCTACACCTTC
TRBJ2-1,14,.,TRBV12-3/TRBV12-4,.,CASSFEGPYNEQFF,TGTGCCAGCAGTTTTGAGGGCCCCTACAATGAGCAGTTCTTC
TRBJ2-5,15,many,TRBV6-1,TRBD2,CASRTDAGTSGTQYF,TGTGCCAGCAGAACAGACGCCGGGACTAGCGGGACCCAGTACTTC
TRBJ1-4,15,.,TRBV20-1,.,CSARDPPGGTRKLFF,TGCAGTGCTAGAGATCCCCCGGGGGGGACGAGGAAACTGTTTTTT
TRBJ2-7,12,many,TRBV29-1,.,CSVADGVYEQYF,TGCAGCGTTGCAGACGGCGTCTACGAGCAGTACTTC
TRBJ2-7,15,few,TRBV5-1,TRBD2,CASGLGTDRVKVQYF,TGCGCCAGCGGACTAGGGACGGACCGCGTTAAAGTGCAGTACTTC
TRBJ1-5,16,few,TRBV20-1,.,CSARALGGPSNQPQHF,TGCAGTGCTAGAGCCCTGGGCGGACCTAGCAATCAGCCCCAGCATTTT
TRBJ2-7,16,many,TRBV10-3,.,CAIRASGGMRTYEQYF,TGTGCCATCAGGGCATCTGGGGGGATGAGAACCTACGAGCAGTACTTC
TRBJ2-7,13,.,TRBV30,TRBD2,CAWSSGGPYEQYF,TGTGCCTGGTCCTCGGGAGGGCCCTACGAGCAGTACTTC
TRBJ2-7,11,many,TRBV6-2/TRBV6-3,.,CASSKIYEQYF,TGTGCCAGCAGTAAAATCTACGAGCAGTACTTC
TRBJ1-3,12,.,TRBV12-3/TRBV12-4,.,CASLSLGNTIYF,TGTGCCAGCCTCTCCTTAGGGAACACCATATATTTT
TRBJ2-1,17,many,TRBV12-3/TRBV12-4,TRBD2,CASSHGGRGSSYNEQFF,TGTGCCAGCAGTCACGGCGGGAGGGGAAGCTCCTACAATGAGCAGTTCTTC
TRBJ2-7,14,few,TRBV28,.,CASSFASRDYEQYF,TGTGCCAGCAGTTTTGCCAGCCGGGACTACGAGCAGTACTTC
TRBJ1-5,12,.,TRBV28,.,CASSLLTQPQHF,TGTGCCAGCAGTTTACTAACTCAGCCCCAGCATTTT
TRBJ2-3,18,few,TRBV6-1,.,CASSEMEWDLGLTDTQYF,TGTGCCAGCAGTGAAATGGAGTGGGACCTCGGGCTCACAGATACGCAGTATTTT
TRBJ1-2,14,.,TRBV6-2/TRBV6-3,TRBD1,CASRAGTASYGYTF,TGTGCCAGCAGAGCCGGGACAGCCAGCTATGGCTACACCTTC